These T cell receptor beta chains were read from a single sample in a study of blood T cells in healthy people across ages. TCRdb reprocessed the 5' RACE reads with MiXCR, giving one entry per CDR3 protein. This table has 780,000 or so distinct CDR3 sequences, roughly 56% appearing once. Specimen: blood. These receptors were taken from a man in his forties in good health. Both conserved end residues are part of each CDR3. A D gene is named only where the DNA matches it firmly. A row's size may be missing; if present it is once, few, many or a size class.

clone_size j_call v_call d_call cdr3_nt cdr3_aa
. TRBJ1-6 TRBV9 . TGTGCCAGCAGCCCCTCGGGGCGGGACCTTGGTGTTTCACCCCTCCACTTT CASSPSGRDLGVSPLHF
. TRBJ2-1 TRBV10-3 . TGTGCCATCAGCTCAAATGGAGACGGGAACAATGAGCAGTTCTTC CAISSNGDGNNEQFF
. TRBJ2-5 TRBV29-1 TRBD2 TGCACCCAAGGGAGGGAAAGGGAGCAGTACTTC CTQGREREQYF
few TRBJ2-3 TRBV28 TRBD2 TGTGCCAGCAGCCAACGACTAGCGGGGGTGGGCACAGATACGCAGTATTTT CASSQRLAGVGTDTQYF
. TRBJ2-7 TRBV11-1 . TGTGCCAGCAGCTTCGTGCGGGTAGGAGCCGAGCAGTACTTC CASSFVRVGAEQYF
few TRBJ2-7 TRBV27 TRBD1 TGTGCCAAGCCGGGACAGAGAAGGTACGAGCAGTACTTC CAKPGQRRYEQYF
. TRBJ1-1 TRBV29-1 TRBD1 TGCAGCGTTAAGGGGGACAGCAACACTGAAGCTTTCTTT CSVKGDSNTEAFF
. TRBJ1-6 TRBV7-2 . TGTGCCAGCACCCTGGACACATATAATTCACCCCTCCACTTT CASTLDTYNSPLHF
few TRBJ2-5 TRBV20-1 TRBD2 TGCAGTGCTAGCCCGGGACTAGCGGGAGAGACCCAGTACTTC CSASPGLAGETQYF
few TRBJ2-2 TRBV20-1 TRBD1 TGCAGTGCCGACAGGGGGGTGAACACCGGGGAGCTGTTTTTT CSADRGVNTGELFF
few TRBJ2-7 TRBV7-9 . TGTGCCAGCAGCTCGACAGGAGTTTACGAGCAGTACTTC CASSSTGVYEQYF
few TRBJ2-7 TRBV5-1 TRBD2 TGCGCCACCGCCGAGCGGGGCATGGCCTACGAGCAGTACTTC CATAERGMAYEQYF
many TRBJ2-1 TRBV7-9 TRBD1 TGTGCCAGCAGCTCCTTACAGGGGTGGAATGAGCAGTTCTTC CASSSLQGWNEQFF
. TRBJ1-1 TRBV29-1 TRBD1 TGCAGCGTTGAGGGTCAGGGGGGAGGGTCTGAAGCTTTCTTT CSVEGQGGGSEAFF
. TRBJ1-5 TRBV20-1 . TGCAGAGTAGAAACCAACAAGTCGGGGAGGCAGCCCCAGCATTTT CRVETNKSGRQPQHF
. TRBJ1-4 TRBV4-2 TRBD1 TGTGCCAGCAGCCAAGAGGGACAGGGCCCTAATGAAAAACTGTTTTTT CASSQEGQGPNEKLFF
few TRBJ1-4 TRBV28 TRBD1 TGTGCCACCGCGACAGGGACCTATGAAAAACTGTTTTTT CATATGTYEKLFF
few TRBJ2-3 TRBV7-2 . TGTGCCAGCAGCTTAAACTCGCTCACAGATACGCAGTATTTT CASSLNSLTDTQYF
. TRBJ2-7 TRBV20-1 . TGCAGTGCTGTCGGACTTGCCGCGAGATACGAGCAGCACTTC CSAVGLAARYEQHF
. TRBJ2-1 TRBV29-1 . TGCAGCGTCCCGGGACTGTCCTACAATGAGCAGTTCTTC CSVPGLSYNEQFF
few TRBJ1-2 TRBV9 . TGTGCCAGCAGCGGGCCCCTCCGCAGCTATGGCTACACCTTC CASSGPLRSYGYTF
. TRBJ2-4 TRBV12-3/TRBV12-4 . TGTGCCAGCAGCTTGACTAGGGGCAGTGCCAAAAACATTCAGTACTTC CASSLTRGSAKNIQYF
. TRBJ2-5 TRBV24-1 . TGTGCCACCAGTGATCGCGGCCCGACCGGGGAGACCCAGTACTTC CATSDRGPTGETQYF
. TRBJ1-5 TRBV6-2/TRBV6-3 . TGTGCCAGCATGCCATCGGGGGCAGGGCAGCCCCAGCATTTT CASMPSGAGQPQHF
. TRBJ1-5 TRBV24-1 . TGTGCCACCAGTAGGGCGAAAAATAGCAATCAGCCCCAGCATTTT CATSRAKNSNQPQHF
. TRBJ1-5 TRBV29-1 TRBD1 TGCAGCGTCGCTGAGGGAGACAGGGTATTACAGCCCCAGCATTTT CSVAEGDRVLQPQHF
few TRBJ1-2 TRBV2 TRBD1 TGTGCCAGCAGCGGAACCGACAGGGATGGCTACACCTTC CASSGTDRDGYTF
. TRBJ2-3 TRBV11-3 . TGTGCCAGCAGCGGTGGCGGTTTGGATACGCAGTATTTT CASSGGGLDTQYF
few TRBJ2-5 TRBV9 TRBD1 TGTGCCAGCAGCGTAGACAGGGGAAACCAAGAGACCCAGTACTTC CASSVDRGNQETQYF
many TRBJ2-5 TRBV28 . TGTGCCAGCAGTTTACTTCGAGAGACCCAGTACTTC CASSLLRETQYF
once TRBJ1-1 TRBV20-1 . TGCAGTACCCAGAATGGGGTGAACACTGAAGCTTTCTTT CSTQNGVNTEAFF
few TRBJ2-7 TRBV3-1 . TGTGCCAGCAGCCAAGATGTGGCCTACGAGCAGTACTTC CASSQDVAYEQYF
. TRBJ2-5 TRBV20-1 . TGCAGTGCTAGCCTGACGGGACGGGGGACCCAGTACTTC CSASLTGRGTQYF
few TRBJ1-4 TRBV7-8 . TGTGCCAGCAGCTTGCTGCAGGGGCCGGGCAAACTGTTTTTT CASSLLQGPGKLFF
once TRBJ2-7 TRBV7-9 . TGTGCCAGCAGCTTCCCCGCGGGGAAGGAGCAGTACTTC CASSFPAGKEQYF
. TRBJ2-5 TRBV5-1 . TGCGCCAGCAGCTTGGATGGTTATACCCAGTACTTC CASSLDGYTQYF
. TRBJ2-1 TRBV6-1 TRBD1 TGTGCCAGCAGCAAGTGGGGACAGGTCACCTCCTACAATGAGCAGTTCTTC CASSKWGQVTSYNEQFF
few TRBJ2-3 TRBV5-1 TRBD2 TGCGCCAGCAGCCGGACTAGCGGGAGAGATACGCAGTATTTT CASSRTSGRDTQYF
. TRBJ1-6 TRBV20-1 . TGCAGTGCTAGTGACCTAAATTCACCCCTCCACTTT CSASDLNSPLHF
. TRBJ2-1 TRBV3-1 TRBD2 TGTGCCAGCAGCCAAGAAGCGGGAGCTGGTAATGAGCAGTTCTTC CASSQEAGAGNEQFF
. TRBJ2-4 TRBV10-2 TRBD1 TGCGCCAGCAGTGAGTCGAGGGGGCGTAAAAACATTCAGTACTTC CASSESRGRKNIQYF
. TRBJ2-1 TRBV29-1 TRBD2 TGCAGCGTCGAGACGCCGACTAGCTCCCCCTACAATGAGCAGTTCTTC CSVETPTSSPYNEQFF
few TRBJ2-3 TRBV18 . TGTGCCAGCTCACCGACCGGAAAAACAGATACGCAGTATTTT CASSPTGKTDTQYF
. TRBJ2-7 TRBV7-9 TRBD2 TGTGCCAGCAGCTCTCTTTCGGGGGGACTAGAGATCTACGAGCAGTACTTC CASSSLSGGLEIYEQYF
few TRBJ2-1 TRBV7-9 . TGTGCCAGCAGCTTCCGGGATAATGAGCAGTTCTTC CASSFRDNEQFF